This T cell receptor beta chain was found in a study of blood T cells in healthy people across ages. Study details: Per two T cells, about one barcoded beta molecule was captured through template switching. The study, taken as a whole, reports: Both naive CD4+ cell counts and diversity were greater in long-lived donors than in aged donors. Changes in expanded clonotypes were possibly confounded, as the CMV status of donors was unknown.

The authors isolated at least 6 million PBMCs per sample. As regards this clonotype: Antigen: not known.

Then a second PCR, running about 6 to 11 cycles, was carried out with a sample-barcoded 5' primer and a J-beta primer mix. TCRdb re-called the 5' RACE reads through MiXCR, storing one row per CDR3 protein. Among 800,000 or so distinct CDR3 sequences, around two thirds were seen once, and the ten largest hold 25% to 35%. The TCR originated in a man aged 30-40 years in good health. Sequenced sample: blood.

The CDR3 sequence is CSVTRGQRNKKLFF. The CDR3 coding sequence is TGCAGTGTCACCCGGGGCCAGAGGAATAAAAAACTGTTTTTT. V gene TRBV20-1 combines with J gene TRBJ1-4; weak D call: TRBD1 (5 bases). The CDR3 runs to 14 residues. Looked up from germline, CDR1 is DFQATT and CDR2 is SNEGSKA (reference sequence). The V end was cut by 7 bases, the J end by 9 bases, with 21 bases between.